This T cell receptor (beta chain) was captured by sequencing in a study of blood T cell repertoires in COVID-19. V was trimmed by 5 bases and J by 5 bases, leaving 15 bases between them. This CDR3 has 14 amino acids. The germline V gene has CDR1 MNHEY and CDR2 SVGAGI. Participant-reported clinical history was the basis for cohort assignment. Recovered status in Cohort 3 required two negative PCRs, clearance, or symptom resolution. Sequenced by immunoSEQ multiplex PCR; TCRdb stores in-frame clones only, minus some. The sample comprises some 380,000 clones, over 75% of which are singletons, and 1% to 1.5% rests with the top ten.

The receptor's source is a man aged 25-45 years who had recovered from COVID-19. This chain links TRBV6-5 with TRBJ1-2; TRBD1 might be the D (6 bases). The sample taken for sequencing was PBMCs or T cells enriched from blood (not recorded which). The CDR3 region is CASSPTGWGYGYTF. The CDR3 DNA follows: TGTGCCAGCAGTCCGACAGGCTGGGGATATGGCTACACCTTC.